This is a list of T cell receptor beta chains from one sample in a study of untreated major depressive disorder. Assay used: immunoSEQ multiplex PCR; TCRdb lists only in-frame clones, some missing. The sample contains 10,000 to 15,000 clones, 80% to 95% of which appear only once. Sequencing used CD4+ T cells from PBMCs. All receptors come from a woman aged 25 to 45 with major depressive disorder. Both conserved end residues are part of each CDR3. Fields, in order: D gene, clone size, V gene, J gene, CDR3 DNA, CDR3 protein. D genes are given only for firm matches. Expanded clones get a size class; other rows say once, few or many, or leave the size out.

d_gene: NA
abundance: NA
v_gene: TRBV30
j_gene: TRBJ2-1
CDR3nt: TGTGCCTGGAGTACGGAGACAGGGACTTTCTACAATGAGCAGTTCTTC
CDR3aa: CAWSTETGTFYNEQFF

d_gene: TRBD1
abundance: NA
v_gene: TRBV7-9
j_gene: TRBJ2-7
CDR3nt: TGTGCCAGCAGCTTAGCAGGGACAGGGATCTACGAGCAGTACTTC
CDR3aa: CASSLAGTGIYEQYF

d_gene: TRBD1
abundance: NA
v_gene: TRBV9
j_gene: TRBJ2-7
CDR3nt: TGTGCCAGCAGCGTAGCGGGGCACACAGGGGTTTACGAGCAGTACTTC
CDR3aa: CASSVAGHTGVYEQYF

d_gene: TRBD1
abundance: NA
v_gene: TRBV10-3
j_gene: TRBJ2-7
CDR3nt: TGTGCCATCAGTGGTGGTAGGATGGGACAGTCTCCTTTACCCTACGAGCAGTACTTC
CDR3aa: CAISGGRMGQSPLPYEQYF

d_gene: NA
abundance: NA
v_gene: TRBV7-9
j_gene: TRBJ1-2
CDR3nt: TGTGCCAGCAGCTTAGGGGTTTATGGCTACACCTTC
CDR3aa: CASSLGVYGYTF

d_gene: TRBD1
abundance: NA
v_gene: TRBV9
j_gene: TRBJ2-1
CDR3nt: TGTGCCAGCAGCCCCCGGGACAGGGGGGCGAGTGAGCAGTTCTTC
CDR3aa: CASSPRDRGASEQFF

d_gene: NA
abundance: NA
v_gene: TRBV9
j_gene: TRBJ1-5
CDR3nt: TGTGCCAGCAGCGTAGGAGGGCTTAGCAATCAGCCCCAGCATTTT
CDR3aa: CASSVGGLSNQPQHF

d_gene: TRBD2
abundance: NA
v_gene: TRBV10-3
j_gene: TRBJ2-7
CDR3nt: TGTGCCACGATGGAATCTAGCGGGGGCTCGGGGAACGAGCAGTACTTC
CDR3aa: CATMESSGGSGNEQYF

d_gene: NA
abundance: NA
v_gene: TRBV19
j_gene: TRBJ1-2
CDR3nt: TGTGCCAGTATGCACGGCCAGGGTAACGACTATGGCTACACCTTC
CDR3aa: CASMHGQGNDYGYTF

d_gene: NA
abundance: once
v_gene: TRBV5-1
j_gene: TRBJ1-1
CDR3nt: TGCGCCAGCAGCTGGGCCCGGGGGCGAGCAGGCACTGAAGCTTTCTTT
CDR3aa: CASSWARGRAGTEAFF

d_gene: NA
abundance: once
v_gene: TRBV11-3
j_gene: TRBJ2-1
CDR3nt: TGTGCCAGCAGCTTTTCCGGGACGCTATTCAATGAGCAGTTCTTC
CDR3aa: CASSFSGTLFNEQFF

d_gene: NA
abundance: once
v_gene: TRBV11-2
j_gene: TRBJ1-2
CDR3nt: TGTGCCAGCAGCTTAGATCTCTATGGCTACACCTTC
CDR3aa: CASSLDLYGYTF

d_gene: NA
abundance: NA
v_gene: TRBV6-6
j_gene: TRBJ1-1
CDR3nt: TGTGCCAGCAGTTACCCCAGGGGAGCCTTGGGCGACGCTTTCTTT
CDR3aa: CASSYPRGALGDAFF

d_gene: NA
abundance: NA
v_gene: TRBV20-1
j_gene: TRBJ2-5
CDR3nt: TGCAGTGCACTGTGGGAGACCCAGTACTTC
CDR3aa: CSALWETQYF

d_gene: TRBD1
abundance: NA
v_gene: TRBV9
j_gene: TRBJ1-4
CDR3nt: TGTGCCAGCAGCGTAGGACCTGGACAGGTCCTTAATGAAAAACTGTTTTTT
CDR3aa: CASSVGPGQVLNEKLFF

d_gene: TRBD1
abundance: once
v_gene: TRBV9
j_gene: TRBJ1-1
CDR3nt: TGTGCCAGCAGCGCCCGGGACAGGGCGAACACTGAAGCTTTCTTT
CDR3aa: CASSARDRANTEAFF

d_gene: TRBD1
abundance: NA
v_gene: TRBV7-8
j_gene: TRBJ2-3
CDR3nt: TGTGCCAGCAGCTCGCGCCCGACCGGGACAGGGGTTGATACGCAGTATTTT
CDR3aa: CASSSRPTGTGVDTQYF

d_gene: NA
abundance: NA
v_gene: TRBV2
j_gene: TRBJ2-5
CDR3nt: TGTGCCACCACTAGTTCCGGGGAGACCCAGTACTTC
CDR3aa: CATTSSGETQYF

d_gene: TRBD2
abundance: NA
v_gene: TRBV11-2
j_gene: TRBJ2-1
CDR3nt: TGTGCCAGCAGCTTAGCGCTAGCGGGCAATGAGCAGTTCTTC
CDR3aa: CASSLALAGNEQFF

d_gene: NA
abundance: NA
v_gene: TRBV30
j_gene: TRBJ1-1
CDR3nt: TGTGCCTGGAGCGGTACTGACTACACTGAAGCTTTCTTT
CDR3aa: CAWSGTDYTEAFF

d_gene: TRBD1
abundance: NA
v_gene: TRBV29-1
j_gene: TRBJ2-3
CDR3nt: TGCAGCGCCAAACGGGACAGCACCCTCTTAAGCACAGATACGCAGTATTTT
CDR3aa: CSAKRDSTLLSTDTQYF

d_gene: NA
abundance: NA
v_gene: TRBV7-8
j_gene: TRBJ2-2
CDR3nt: TGTGCCAGCAGGGTACTGAACACCGGGGAGCTGTTTTTT
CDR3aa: CASRVLNTGELFF

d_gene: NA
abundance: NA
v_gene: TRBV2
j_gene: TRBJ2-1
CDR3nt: TGTGCCAGCAGAGCGACAAGCTCCTACAATGAGCAGTTCTTC
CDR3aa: CASRATSSYNEQFF

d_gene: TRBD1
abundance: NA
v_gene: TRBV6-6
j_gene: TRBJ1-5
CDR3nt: TGTGCCATCGGGACAGGGGGCTTAGATCAGCCCCAGCATTTT
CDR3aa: CAIGTGGLDQPQHF

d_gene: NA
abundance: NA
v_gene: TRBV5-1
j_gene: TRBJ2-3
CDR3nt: TGCGCCAGCAGCTTGTCCTATTCTTGGGGGACAGATACGCAGTATTTT
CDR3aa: CASSLSYSWGTDTQYF

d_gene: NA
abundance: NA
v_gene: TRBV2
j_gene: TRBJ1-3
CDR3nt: TGTGCCGGTGGGGGCTCTGGAAACACCATATATTTT
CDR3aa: CAGGGSGNTIYF

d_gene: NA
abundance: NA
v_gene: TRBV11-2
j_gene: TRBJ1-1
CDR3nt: TGTGCCAGCAGCTTAACCGAGAACACTGAAGCTTTCTTT
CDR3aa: CASSLTENTEAFF

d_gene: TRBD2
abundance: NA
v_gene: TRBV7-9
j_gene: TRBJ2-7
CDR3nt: TGTGCCGCCTCCCGGGGGGGGGACTACGAGCAGTACTTC
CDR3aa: CAASRGGDYEQYF

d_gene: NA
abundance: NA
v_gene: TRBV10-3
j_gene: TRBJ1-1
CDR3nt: TGTGCCATCAGTGAGCCCGGGACGGGAAACACTGAAGCTTTCTTT
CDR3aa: CAISEPGTGNTEAFF

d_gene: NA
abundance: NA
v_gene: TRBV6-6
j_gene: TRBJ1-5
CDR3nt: TGTGCCAGCAGTTACTCTAGCAGGGGATGGGATCAGCCCCAGCATTTT
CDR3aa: CASSYSSRGWDQPQHF

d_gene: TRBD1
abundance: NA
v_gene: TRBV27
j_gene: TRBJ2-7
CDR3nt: TGTGCCAGCACCTCGTACAGGGGCGCATACGAGCAGTACTTC
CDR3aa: CASTSYRGAYEQYF

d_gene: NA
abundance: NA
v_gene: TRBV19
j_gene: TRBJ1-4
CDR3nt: TGTGCCAGTGCCCCTCAGGGGCGAGAGGAAAAACTGTTTTTT
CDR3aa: CASAPQGREEKLFF

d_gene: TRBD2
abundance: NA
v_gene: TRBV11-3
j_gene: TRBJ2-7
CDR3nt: TGTGCCAGCAGCTTACAACTAGCGGGAGGGTACGAGCAGTACTTC
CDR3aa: CASSLQLAGGYEQYF

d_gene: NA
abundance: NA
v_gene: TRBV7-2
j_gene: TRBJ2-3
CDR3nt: TGTGCCAGCAGCTTACCCGGACACAATACGCAGTATTTT
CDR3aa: CASSLPGHNTQYF

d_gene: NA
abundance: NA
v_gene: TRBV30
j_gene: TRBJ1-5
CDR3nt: TGTGCCTGTAGGGGTCCAGGCCAGCCCCAGCATTTT
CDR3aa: CACRGPGQPQHF